This T cell receptor beta chain was sequenced for a study of blood T cells in healthy people across ages. Study-level points and caveats: Higher diversity, along with more naive CD4+ cells, distinguished long-lived donors from aged donors.

A J-beta primer mix and a sample-barcoded 5' primer were used in a second PCR of about 7 to 12 cycles. TCRdb analysed the 5' RACE reads with MiXCR anew, one entry per CDR3 protein. The sample consists of some 850,000 distinct CDR3 sequences, roughly 25% of them appearing once. The CDR3 extends over 14 amino acids. With V trimmed by 9 bases and J by 5 bases, 11 bases remained unmatched. Germline lookup yields CDR1 LNHDA and CDR2 SQIVND (reference sequence). PBMCs were isolated at a quantity of at least 6.5 million per sample. A remark on this clonotype: Its antigen is unknown.

The sample also formed part of further work on T cells of mothers and their children. That report adds: Random nucleotides (2-4) and sample barcodes were added by the M1S primer used in the second PCR.

The source of this sequence is a boy aged 5-17 years in good health. Sequenced input: blood. This chain connects TRBV19 to TRBJ2-7; 9 nucleotides agree with TRBD1. The CDR3 loop is CASSAADRGHEQYF. The CDR3 nucleotides are TGTGCCAGCTCGGCAGCGGACAGGGGCCACGAGCAGTACTTC.